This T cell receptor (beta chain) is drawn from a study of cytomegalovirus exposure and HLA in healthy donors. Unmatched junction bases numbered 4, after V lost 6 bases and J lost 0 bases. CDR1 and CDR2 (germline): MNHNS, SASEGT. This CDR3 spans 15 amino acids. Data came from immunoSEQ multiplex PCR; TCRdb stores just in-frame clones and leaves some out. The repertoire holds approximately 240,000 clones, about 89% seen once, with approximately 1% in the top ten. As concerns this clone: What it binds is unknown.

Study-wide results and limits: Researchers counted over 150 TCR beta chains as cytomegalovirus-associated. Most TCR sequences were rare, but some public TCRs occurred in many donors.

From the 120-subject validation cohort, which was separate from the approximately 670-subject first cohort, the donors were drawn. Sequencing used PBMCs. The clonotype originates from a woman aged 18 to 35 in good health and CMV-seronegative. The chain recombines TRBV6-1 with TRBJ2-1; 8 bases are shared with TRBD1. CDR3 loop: CASRPDRVSYNEQFF. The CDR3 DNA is TGTGCCAGCAGACCGGACAGGGTCTCCTACAATGAGCAGTTCTTC.